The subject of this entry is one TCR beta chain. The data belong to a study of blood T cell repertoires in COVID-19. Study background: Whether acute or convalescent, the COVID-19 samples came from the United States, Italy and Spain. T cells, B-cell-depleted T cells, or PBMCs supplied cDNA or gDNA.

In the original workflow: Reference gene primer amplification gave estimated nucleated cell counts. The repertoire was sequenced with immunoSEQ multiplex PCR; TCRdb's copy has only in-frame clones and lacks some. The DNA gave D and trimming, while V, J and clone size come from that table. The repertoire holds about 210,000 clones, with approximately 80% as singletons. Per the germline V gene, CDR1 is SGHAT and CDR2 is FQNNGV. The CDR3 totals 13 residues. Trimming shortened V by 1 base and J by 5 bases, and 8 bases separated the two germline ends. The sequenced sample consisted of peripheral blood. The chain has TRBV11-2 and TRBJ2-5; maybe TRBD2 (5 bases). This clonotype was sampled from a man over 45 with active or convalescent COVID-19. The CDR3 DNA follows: TGTGCCAGCAGCTTAGGCGGCGGGGAGACCCAGTACTTC. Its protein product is CASSLGGGETQYF.